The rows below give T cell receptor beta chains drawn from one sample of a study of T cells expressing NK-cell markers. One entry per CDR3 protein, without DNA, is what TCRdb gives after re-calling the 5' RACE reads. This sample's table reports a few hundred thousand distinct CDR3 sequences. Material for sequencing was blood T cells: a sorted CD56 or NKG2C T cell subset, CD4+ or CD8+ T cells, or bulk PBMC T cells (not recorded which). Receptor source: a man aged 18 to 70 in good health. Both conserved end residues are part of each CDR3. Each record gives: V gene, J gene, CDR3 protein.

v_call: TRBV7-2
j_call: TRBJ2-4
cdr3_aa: CASKEQGAGKNIQYF

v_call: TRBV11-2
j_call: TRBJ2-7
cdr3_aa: CASSLDKRGLYEQYF

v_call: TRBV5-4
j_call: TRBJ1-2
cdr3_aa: CASSYLRQNYYGYTF

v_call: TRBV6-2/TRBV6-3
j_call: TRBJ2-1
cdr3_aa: CASRLGGTSYNEQFF

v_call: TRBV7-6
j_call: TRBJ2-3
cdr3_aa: CASSLAGGPPDTQYF

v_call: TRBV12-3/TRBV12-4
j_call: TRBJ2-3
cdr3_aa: CASSAWTPGDTDTQYF

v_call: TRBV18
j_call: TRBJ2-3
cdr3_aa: CASSPSGTAASTDTQYF

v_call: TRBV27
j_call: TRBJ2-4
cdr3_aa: CASSDLSGAKNIQYF

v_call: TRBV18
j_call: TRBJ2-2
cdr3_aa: CASSPRTGLDTGELFF

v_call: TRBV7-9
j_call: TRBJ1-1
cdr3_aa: CASSLKSTPGRNTEAFF

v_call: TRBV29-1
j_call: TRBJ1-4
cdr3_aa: CSVADSGANEKLFF

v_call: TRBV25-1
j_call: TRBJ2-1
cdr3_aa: CASSLPRGSHNEQFF

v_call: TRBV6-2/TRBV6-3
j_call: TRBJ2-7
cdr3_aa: CASSYSTGRSSYEQYF

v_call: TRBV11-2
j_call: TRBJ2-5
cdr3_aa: CASSPDRGKGETQYF

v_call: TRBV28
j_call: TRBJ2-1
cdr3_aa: CASWTGYNEQFF

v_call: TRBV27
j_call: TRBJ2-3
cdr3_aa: CASSLVSQRPDTQYF

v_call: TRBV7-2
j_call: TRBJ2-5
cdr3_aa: CASSLVYQETQYF

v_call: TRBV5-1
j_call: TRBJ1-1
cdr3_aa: CASSPQGAGWNTEAFF

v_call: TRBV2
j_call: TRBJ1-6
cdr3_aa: CASARQGSDGGSPLHF

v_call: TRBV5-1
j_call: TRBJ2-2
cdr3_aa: CASSLSRNTGELFF

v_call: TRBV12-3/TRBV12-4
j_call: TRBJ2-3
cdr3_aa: CASSPYTQSTDTQYF

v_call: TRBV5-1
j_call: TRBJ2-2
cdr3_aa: CASSRSGQGSGELFF

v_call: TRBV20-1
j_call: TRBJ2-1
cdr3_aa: CSALTTGGSGDEQFF

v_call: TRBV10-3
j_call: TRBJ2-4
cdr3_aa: CAISEGTLQNIQYF

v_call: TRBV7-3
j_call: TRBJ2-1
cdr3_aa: CASSSHQGGSYNEQFF

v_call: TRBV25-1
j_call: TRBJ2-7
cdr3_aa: CASSEPGNAHEQYF

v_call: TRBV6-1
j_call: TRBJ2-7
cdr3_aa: CASTGFWPLYEQYF

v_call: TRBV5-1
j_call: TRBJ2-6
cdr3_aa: CASSPTGGSGANVLTF

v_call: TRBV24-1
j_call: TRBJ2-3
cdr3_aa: CATSKHRDSSVDTQYF

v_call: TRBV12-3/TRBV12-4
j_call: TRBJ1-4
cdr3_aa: CASSFLGARNEKLFF

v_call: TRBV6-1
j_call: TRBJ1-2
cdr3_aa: CASGSRDRANYGYTF

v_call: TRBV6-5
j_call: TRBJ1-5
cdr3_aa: CASSYSGPGYSNQPQHF

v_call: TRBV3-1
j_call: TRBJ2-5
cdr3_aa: CASSPFGVEETQYF

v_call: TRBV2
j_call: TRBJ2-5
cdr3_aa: CASSRTRVAFGETQYF

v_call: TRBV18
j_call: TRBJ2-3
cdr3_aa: CASSPGGGRTDTQYF

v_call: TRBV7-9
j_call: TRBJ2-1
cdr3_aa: CASSPYGVAGNEQFF

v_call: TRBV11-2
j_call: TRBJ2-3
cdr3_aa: CASRRIQLAGAGGDTQYF

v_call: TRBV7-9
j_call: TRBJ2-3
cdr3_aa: CASSLGDRRSTDTQYF

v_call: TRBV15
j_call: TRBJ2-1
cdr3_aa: CATSREPGQGYNEQFF

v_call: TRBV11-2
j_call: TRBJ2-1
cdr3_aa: CASSSFLLAGDREQFF

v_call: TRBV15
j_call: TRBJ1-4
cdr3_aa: CATSRERGSDEKLFF

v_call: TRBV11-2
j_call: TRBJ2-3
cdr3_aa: CASSPRSGGTSGGTYTDTQYF

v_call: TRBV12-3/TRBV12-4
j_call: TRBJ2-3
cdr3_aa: CASRQAGATSTDTQYF

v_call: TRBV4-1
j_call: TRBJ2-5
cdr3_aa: CASSQDPGTAQETQYF

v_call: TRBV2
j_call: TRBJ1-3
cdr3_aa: CASVSAGNTIYF

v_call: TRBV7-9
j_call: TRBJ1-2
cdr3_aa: CASSGMDRAIKNYGYTF

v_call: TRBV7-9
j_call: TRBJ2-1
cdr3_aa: CASSRGTINEQFF

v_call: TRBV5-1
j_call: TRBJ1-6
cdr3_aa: CASSLDAGTLHF

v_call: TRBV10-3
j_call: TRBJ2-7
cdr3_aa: CAISGQGNSYEQYF